In its sample, the clone carrying this T cell receptor beta chain was seen many times. The antigen remains undetermined. The sample is PBMC spiked with counted cells of clone KT2. This record belongs to a study of quantifying T cell responses using KT2 cells. Study-level information: cDNA was made from DNase-treated RNA using alpha and beta constant primers. The T4 ligation step was estimated to exceed 8% efficiency under optimum conditions.

Study-level results: Even the lowest spike-in, about one KT2 cell per 100,000 PBMC, yielded detectable KT2 sequences. Input KT2 cell number predicted KT2 alpha and beta sequence counts linearly over several orders of magnitude.

The germline gives CDR1 MNHEY, CDR2 SVGAGI. J was trimmed by 0 bases and V by 0 bases; bases with no gene match: 13. CDR3 length: 19 amino acids. The cDNA 3' end received a ligated oligonucleotide with a UMI. First-round PCR used three to five cycles and beta primers RC1.1 and RC1.2 covering TRBC1 and TRBC2. MiXCR, applied by TCRdb to the UMI-ligation and nested PCR reads, yields one record per CDR3 protein. This table has tens of thousands of distinct CDR3 sequences, about 7.3% appearing once. What was sequenced was PBMCs spiked with cells of the T cell clone KT2. The chain employs TRBV6-5 and TRBJ1-2; 7 positions agree with TRBD1. This TCR derives from a human donor. CDR3 in amino acids: CASSYSEMLWDRPNYGYTF. The DNA of the CDR3 is TGTGCCAGCAGTTACTCGGAAATGTTGTGGGACAGACCTAACTATGGCTACACCTTC.